This TCR beta chain was retrieved from a study of persistence of HIV-infected CD4 T cells. Study-level results: Degenerate expanded CDR3beta sequences were enriched among CMV- and Gag-responding cells.

Germline V gives CDR1 KGHSH, CDR2 LQKENI. Germline trimming cut 8 bases from V and 1 base from J; bases unmatched to any gene: 2. This CDR3 comprises 13 residues. Sequencing used immunoSEQ version 4 in survey mode. Produced via immunoSEQ multiplex PCR; TCRdb's table is partial and in-frame only. Among about 46,000 clones listed, just under 90% were seen once. This nonspecific control used anti-CD3/anti-CD28 bead stimulation of CD4+ T cells. CD4+ T cells upregulating both CD40 ligand and CD69 were sorted as responding cells. Notes on this clone: The target antigen is unknown.

This chain links TRBV18 with TRBJ1-5; 7 bases fit TRBD1. This specimen consisted of CD4+ T cells sorted from PBMCs after approximately 18-hour stimulation, obtained from a patient who received antiretroviral therapy. This receptor was taken from an adult woman with HIV who was CMV-seropositive. The CDR3 DNA follows: TGTGCCAGCGGACAGGAGAGCAATCAGCCCCAGCATTTT. This sequence encodes CASGQESNQPQHF.